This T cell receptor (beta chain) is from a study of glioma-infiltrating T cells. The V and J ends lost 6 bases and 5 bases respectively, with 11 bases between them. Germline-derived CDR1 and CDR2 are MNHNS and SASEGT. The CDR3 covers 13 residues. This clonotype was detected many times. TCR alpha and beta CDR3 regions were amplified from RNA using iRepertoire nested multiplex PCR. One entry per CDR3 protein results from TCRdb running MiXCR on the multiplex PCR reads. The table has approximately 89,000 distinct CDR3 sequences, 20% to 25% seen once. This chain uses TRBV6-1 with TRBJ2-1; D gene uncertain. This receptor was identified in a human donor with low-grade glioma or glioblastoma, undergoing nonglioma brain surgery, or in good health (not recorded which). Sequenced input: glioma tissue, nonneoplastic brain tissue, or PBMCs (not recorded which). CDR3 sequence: CASSPGTNNEQFF. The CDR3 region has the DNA TGTGCCAGCAGCCCCGGCACTAACAATGAGCAGTTCTTC.